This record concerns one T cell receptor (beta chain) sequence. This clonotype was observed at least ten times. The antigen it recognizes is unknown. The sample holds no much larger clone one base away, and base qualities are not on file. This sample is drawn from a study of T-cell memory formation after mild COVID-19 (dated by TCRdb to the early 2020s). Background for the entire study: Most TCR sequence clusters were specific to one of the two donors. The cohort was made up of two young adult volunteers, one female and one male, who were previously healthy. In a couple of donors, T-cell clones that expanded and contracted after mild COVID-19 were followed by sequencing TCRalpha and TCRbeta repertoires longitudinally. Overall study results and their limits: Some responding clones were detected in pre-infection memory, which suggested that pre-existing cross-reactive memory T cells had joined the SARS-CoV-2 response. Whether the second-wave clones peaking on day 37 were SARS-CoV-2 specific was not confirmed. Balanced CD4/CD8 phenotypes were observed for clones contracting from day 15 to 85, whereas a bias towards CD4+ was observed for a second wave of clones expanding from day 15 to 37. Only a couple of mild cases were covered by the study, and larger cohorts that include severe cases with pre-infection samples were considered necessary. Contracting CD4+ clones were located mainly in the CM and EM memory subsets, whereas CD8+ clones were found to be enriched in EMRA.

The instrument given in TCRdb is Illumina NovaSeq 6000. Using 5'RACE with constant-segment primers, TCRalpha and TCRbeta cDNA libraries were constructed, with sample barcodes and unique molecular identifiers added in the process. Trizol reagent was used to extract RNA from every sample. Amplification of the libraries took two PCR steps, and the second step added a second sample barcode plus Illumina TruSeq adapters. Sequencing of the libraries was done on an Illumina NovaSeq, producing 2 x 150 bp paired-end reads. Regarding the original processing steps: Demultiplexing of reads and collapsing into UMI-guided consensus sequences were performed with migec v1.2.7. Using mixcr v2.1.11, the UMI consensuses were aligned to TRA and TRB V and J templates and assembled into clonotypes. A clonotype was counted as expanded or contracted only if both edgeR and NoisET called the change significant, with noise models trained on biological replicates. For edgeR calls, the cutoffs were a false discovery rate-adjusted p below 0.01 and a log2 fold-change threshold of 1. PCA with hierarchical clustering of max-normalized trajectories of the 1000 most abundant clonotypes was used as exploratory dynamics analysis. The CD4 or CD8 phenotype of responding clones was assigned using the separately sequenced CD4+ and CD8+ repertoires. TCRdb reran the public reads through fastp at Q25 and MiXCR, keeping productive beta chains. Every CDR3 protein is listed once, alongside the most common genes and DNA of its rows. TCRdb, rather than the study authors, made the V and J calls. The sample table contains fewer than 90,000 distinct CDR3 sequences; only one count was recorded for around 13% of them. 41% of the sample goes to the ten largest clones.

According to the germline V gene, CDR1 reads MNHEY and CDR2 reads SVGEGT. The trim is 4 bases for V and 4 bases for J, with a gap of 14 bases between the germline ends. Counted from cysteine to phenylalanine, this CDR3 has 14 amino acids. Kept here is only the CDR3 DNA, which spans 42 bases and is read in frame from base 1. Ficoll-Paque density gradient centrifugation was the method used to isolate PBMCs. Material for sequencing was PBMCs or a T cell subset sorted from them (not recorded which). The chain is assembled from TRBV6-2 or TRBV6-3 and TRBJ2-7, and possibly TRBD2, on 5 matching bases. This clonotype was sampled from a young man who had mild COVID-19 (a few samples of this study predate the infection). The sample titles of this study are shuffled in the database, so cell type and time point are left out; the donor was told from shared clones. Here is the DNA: TGTGCCAGCAGTTCGGGAAGATCGCCGTACGAGCAGTACTTC. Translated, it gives CASSSGRSPYEQYF.